The 13 T cell receptor beta chains given below trace back to one sample, sequenced in a study of PD-L1 blockade in urothelial cancer. Sequencing was performed with immunoSEQ multiplex PCR; in TCRdb, only in-frame clones are kept and a portion is missing. This table holds 50,000 or so clones, about four fifths found once. The source was PBMCs, collected around atezolizumab (anti-PD-L1) treatment. All receptors derive from a man between 65 and 85 years old with urothelial cancer.

The V gene is TRBV19, the J gene TRBJ2-1, with TRBD1 identical over 9 bases. Germline V lookup: CDR1 LNHDA, CDR2 SQIVND (reference sequence). With 5 bases clipped from V and 4 bases from J, the junction kept 6 bases outside the gene matches. The CDR3 runs 15 residues. In nucleotides, the CDR3 is TGTGCCAGTAGTCCGGGACAGGGAGGTTACAATGAGCAGTTCTTC. It yields the protein CASSPGQGGYNEQFF.

This chain uses TRBV27 with TRBJ2-1; TRBD2 aligns across 12 bases. Trimming at V came to 6 bases and at J to 5 bases, leaving 5 bases not matched to a gene. This CDR3 spans 15 amino acids. CDR1 and CDR2 from the germline V gene are MNHEY and SMNVEV (reference sequence). The CDR3 DNA follows: TGTGCCAGCAGGGGGGCTAGCGGGAGGGACAATGAGCAGTTCTTC. Translation: CASRGASGRDNEQFF.

The CDR3 loop reads CASSIGGGRADTQYF. CDR3 nucleotides: TGTGCCAGTAGTATCGGGGGAGGGAGGGCAGATACGCAGTATTTT. The V call is TRBV19, the J call TRBJ2-3, with TRBD2 matching over 7 bases. This CDR3 has 15 residues. Germline V CDR1 and CDR2: LNHDA, SQIVND (reference sequence). Trimming took 3 bases from V and 4 from J; bases not matched to a gene: 7. The full variable domain, rest sourced from reference TRBV19 and TRBJ2-3, is DGGITQSPKYLFRKEGQNVTLSCEQNLNHDAMYWYRQDPGQGLRLIYYSQIVNDFQKGDIAEGYSVSREKKESFPLTVTSAQKNPTAFYLCASSIGGGRADTQYFGPGTRLTVL.

The chain joins TRBV19 to TRBJ1-1, with TRBD1 matching 10 bases. The CDR3 is 15 residues long. V was clipped by 4 bases and J by 10 bases; unmatched bases: 12. Germline CDR1 LNHDA, CDR2 SQIVND (reference sequence). CDR3 in amino acids: CASSRDRGIPERAFF. For the CDR3, the DNA is TGTGCCAGTAGTAGGGACAGGGGAATACCCGAGAGAGCTTTCTTT.

This clone was seen only a few times. The chain carries TRBV5-1 and TRBJ2-7, with D perhaps assigned TRBD1 or TRBD2 (6 bases each). CDR1 and CDR2 from the germline V gene are SGHRS and YFSETQ. This CDR3 is 15 amino acids long. V gave up 4 bases and J gave up 6 bases, with 20 bases separating them. DNA for the CDR3: TGCGCCAGCAGCCTGGGGGCGGGAACCTCTCTCGAGCAGTACTTC. This translates into CASSLGAGTSLEQYF. Full variable domain (missing parts from reference TRBV5-1 and TRBJ2-7): KAGVTQTPRYLIKTRGQQVTLSCSPISGHRSVSWYQQTPGQGLQFLFEYFSETQRNKGNFPGRFSGRQFSNSRSEMNVSTLELGDSALYLCASSLGAGTSLEQYFGPGTRLTVT.

The chain joins TRBV27 to TRBJ1-1; D may be TRBD1 (6 bases). The CDR3 covers 18 residues. Per germline, CDR1 MNHEY and CDR2 SMNVEV (reference sequence). V lost 1 base and J lost 0, with 18 bases in between. The CDR3 nucleotides are TGTGCCAGCAGTTTATACGCCCAATCAACAGGGATGAACACTGAAGCTTTCTTT. Translating gives CASSLYAQSTGMNTEAFF.

Points on this clone: Compared with germline, one end of the junction differs, possibly owing to a read error. The chain carries TRBV15 and TRBJ2-3; D gene uncertain. Germline lookup yields CDR1 LNHNV and CDR2 YYDKDF (reference sequence). This CDR3 has 17 amino acids. In nucleotides, the CDR3 is TGTGCCACCGGCAGAGACCGGAGCCGACCTAGCACAGATACGCAGTATTTT. It specifies CATGRDRSRPSTDTQYF.

The chain is built from TRBV30 and TRBJ2-7; 10 bases align to TRBD2. The CDR3 runs 14 residues. With 2 bases clipped from V and 3 bases from J, the junction kept 4 bases outside the gene matches. Germline values: CDR1 GTSNPN, CDR2 SVGIG (reference sequence). The CDR3 region is CAWSKGLAVYEQYF. CDR3 in DNA: TGTGCCTGGAGTAAAGGACTAGCGGTCTACGAGCAGTACTTC.

The chain is built from TRBV6-5 and TRBJ1-2; TRBD1 aligns across 7 bases. Per germline, CDR1 MNHEY and CDR2 SVGAGI. V was clipped by 2 bases and J by 0 bases; unmatched bases: 3. This CDR3 spans 15 amino acids. The CDR3 reads CASSYGQASNYGYTF. The CDR3 bases are TGTGCCAGCAGTTACGGACAGGCTTCTAACTATGGCTACACCTTC.

The chain is built from TRBV7-2 and TRBJ1-2; D gene uncertain. Trimming cost V 1 base and J 6 bases, with 6 bases left between them. In germline, CDR1 is SGHTA, CDR2 FQGNSA. The CDR3 totals 12 residues. CDR3 DNA sequence: TGTGCCAGCAGCTTAGTGGGCCATGGCTACACCTTC. Translated: CASSLVGHGYTF.

The chain is built from TRBV5-6 and TRBJ2-1; the D gene is possibly TRBD2 (6 bases). The CDR3 is made up of 14 amino acids. V was cut by 5 bases and J by 9 bases, with 18 bases left in between. Germline V lookup: CDR1 SGHDT, CDR2 YYEEEE. The CDR3, as DNA: TGTGCCAGCAGTTCGAACGGGGGTCGGGGTGAGCAGTTCTTC. Translating gives CASSSNGGRGEQFF.

The rearrangement links TRBV2 to TRBJ2-7, with D perhaps matching TRBD1 (6 bases). Germline values: CDR1 SNHLY, CDR2 FYNNEI. With 7 bases removed from V and 0 bases from J, the gap between germline ends came to 10 bases. CDR3 length: 13 amino acids. DNA of the CDR3: TGTGCCAGCATTACAGGGATCTCCTACGAGCAGTACTTC. As protein: CASITGISYEQYF.

The chain is built from TRBV5-6 and TRBJ2-1, with 13 bases lining up with TRBD2. V was clipped by 4 bases and J by 8 bases; unmatched bases: 3. Germline V CDR1 and CDR2: SGHDT, YYEEEE. CDR3 length: 14 amino acids. The CDR3 sequence: CASSIGLAGDEQFF. CDR3 coding DNA: TGTGCCAGCAGCATCGGACTAGCGGGAGATGAGCAGTTCTTC.